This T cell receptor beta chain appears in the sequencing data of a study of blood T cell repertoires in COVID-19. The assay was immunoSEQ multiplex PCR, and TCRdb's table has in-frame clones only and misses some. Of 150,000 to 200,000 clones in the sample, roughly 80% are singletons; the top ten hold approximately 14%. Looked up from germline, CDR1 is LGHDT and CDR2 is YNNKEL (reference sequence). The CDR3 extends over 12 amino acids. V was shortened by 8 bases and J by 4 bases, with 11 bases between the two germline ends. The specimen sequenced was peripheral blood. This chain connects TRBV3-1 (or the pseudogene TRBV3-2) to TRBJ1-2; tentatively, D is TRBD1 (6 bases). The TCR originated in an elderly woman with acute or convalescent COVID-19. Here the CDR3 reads CASGAGAYGYTF. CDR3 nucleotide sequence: TGTGCCAGCGGTGCAGGGGCCTATGGCTACACCTTC.